The T cell receptor (beta chain) described here comes from a study of cytomegalovirus exposure and HLA in healthy donors. The CDR3 contains 17 residues. Germline V lookup: CDR1 MGHDK, CDR2 SYGVNS. Trimming cost V 4 bases and J 4 bases; bases outside gene matches: 11. PCR was performed using 60 Vbeta and 13 Jbeta primers. Using immunoSEQ multiplex PCR, the repertoire was profiled, and TCRdb retains in-frame clones only, with some absent. The sample includes some 100,000 clones, roughly 83% seen only once; the top ten take 4.1%. The donors gave bone marrow, and they were healthy. Comment on this clone: Its matching antigen is unknown.

Whole-study results and caveats: It was reportedly the case that the classifier diagnosed cytomegalovirus status with high specificity and sensitivity. Donors belonging to an Asian-associated ancestry cluster reportedly showed fewer N-insertions in productive TCRs than the roughly 670-donor mean, according to what a later analysis found. Most TCR beta V segments were productive about 87% or about 30% of the time in an earlier analysis.

This chain connects TRBV25-1 to TRBJ2-1, with TRBD1 matching over 9 bases. The sequenced material came from PBMCs. The sequence derives from a female donor in good health and CMV-seropositive. The CDR3 region has the DNA TGTGCCAGCAGTGCGCTAACTGGGACAGGGATTTACAATGAGCAGTTCTTC. The encoded protein is CASSALTGTGIYNEQFF. Full variable domain (missing parts from reference TRBV25-1 and TRBJ2-1): EADIYQTPRYLVIGTGKKITLECSQTMGHDKMYWYQQDPGMELHLIHYSYGVNSTEKGDLSSESTVSRIRTEHFPLTLESARPSHTSQYLCASSALTGTGIYNEQFFGPGTRLTVL.